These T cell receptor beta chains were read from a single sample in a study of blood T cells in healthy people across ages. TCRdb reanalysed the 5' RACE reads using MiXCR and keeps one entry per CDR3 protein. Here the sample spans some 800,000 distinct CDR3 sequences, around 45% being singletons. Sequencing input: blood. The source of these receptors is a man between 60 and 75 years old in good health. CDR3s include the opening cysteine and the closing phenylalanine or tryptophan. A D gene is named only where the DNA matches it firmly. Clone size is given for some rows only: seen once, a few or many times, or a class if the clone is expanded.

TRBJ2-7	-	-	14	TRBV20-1	CSARVGTRRGEQYF	TGCAGTGCTAGAGTGGGCACAAGAAGGGGAGAGCAGTACTTC
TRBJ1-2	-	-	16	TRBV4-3	CASSQEASPWGYGYTF	TGCGCCAGCAGCCAAGAGGCTTCCCCTTGGGGATATGGCTACACCTTC
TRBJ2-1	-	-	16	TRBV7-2	CASSLSLRPNYNEQFF	TGTGCCAGCAGCTTGAGTTTGAGGCCGAACTACAATGAGCAGTTCTTC
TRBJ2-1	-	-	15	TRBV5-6	CASSPVGEWQNEQFF	TGTGCCAGCAGCCCAGTGGGGGAATGGCAAAATGAGCAGTTCTTC
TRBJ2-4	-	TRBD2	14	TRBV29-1	CSVEDGGRGGIQYF	TGCAGCGTTGAAGACGGCGGACGGGGGGGCATTCAGTACTTC
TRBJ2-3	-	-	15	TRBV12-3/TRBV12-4	CASSLDSASTDTQYF	TGTGCCAGCAGTTTAGATTCGGCTAGCACAGATACGCAGTATTTT
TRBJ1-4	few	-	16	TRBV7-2	CASSKQGAGTNEKLFF	TGTGCCAGCAGCAAACAGGGCGCCGGCACTAATGAAAAACTGTTTTTT
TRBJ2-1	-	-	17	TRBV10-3	CAISEGGSLAPRHEQFF	TGTGCCATCAGTGAAGGAGGGTCGTTGGCCCCCAGGCATGAGCAGTTCTTC
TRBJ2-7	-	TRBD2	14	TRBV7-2	CASSYGTSGYEQYF	TGTGCCAGCAGCTATGGGACTAGCGGCTACGAGCAGTACTTC
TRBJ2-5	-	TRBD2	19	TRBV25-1	CASSGRRASGALDQETQYF	TGTGCCAGCAGCGGGCGGCGGGCTAGCGGGGCCCTAGACCAAGAGACCCAGTACTTC
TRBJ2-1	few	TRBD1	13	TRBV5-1	CASMDRAENEQFF	TGCGCCAGCATGGACAGGGCAGAAAATGAGCAGTTCTTC
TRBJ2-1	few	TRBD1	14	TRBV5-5	CASSPDRGLNEQFF	TGTGCCAGCAGCCCGGACAGGGGGCTTAATGAGCAGTTCTTC
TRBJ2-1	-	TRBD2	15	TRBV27	CASRTPGLAINKQFF	TGTGCCAGCCGGACTCCGGGACTAGCGATAAATAAGCAGTTCTTC
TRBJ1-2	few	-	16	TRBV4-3	CASSQSRAEFNYGYTF	TGCGCCAGCAGCCAATCAAGGGCAGAATTTAACTATGGCTACACCTTC
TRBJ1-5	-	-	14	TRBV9	CASSGGDSNQPQHF	TGTGCCAGCAGCGGGGGGGATAGCAATCAGCCCCAGCATTTT
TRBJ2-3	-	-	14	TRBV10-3	CAINRDSSTDTQYF	TGTGCCATCAATAGGGATTCTAGCACAGATACGCAGTATTTT
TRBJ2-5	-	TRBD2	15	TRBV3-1	CASSQKGLVRETQYF	TGTGCCAGCAGCCAAAAGGGACTAGTGCGGGAGACCCAGTACTTC